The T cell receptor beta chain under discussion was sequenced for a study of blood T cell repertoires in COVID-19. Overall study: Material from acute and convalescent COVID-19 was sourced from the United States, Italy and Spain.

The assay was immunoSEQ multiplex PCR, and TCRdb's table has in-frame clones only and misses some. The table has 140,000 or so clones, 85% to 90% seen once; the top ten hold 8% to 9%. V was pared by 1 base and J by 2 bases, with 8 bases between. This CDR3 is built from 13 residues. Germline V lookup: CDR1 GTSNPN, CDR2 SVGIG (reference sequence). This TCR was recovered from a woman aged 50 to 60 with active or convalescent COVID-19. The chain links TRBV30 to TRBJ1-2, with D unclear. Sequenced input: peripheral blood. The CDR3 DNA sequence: TGTGCCTGGAGTGCAACGGGGAACTATGGCTACACCTTC. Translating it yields CAWSATGNYGYTF.